This T cell receptor (beta chain) is from a study of identical twins (dated by TCRdb to the mid-2010s). About the investigation overall: To test whether fetal clonotypes persist, this study deep-sequenced TCR alpha and beta repertoires from monozygotic twins, from unrelated adults of various ages, and from cord blood. To rule out contamination, replicate twin experiments were performed at different times with different library preparation protocols. Broad study findings and their caveats: A weaker excess of twin sharing was found in beta out-of-frame sequences because the signal-to-noise ratio was lowered by fewer shared sequences. Abundant cord blood beta clonotypes had fewer insertions, young adult naive repertoires showed a similar but weaker trend, and memory repertoires showed no such trend. Compared with coincidental sharing between unrelated individuals, an excess of low generation-probability sequences was observed among out-of-frame TCR alpha sequences shared between twins. Invariant T cells such as MAIT and iNKT could partly confound zero-insertion analyses, though diverse VJ usage argued against this for most clonotypes. In monozygotic twins, recombination models systematically underestimated out-of-frame TCR alpha sharing, but the models matched the sharing seen between unrelated individuals. Because the same donors could not be followed over many years, the conclusions depended on cross-sectional statistical analysis.

CDR1 and CDR2 are read off the germline V gene as SNHLY and FYNNEI. Trimming takes 4 bases from V and 2 bases from J, and the germline ends sit 3 bases apart. The CDR3, from cysteine to phenylalanine, totals 12 residues. Solely the CDR3 DNA is kept, with 36 bases framed from the first base. Every donor was a healthy Caucasian. The twin cohort comprised three pairs of female monozygotic twins, all aged roughly 18 to 29 years. Positive isolation kits from Invitrogen were used to isolate CD4+ and CD8+ T cell populations. In its sample, this clonotype was seen many times. Its antigen is not yet known. No base qualities exist here, and no much larger clone lies one base off it. Library preparation employed 5' RACE. The listed sequencing device is Illumina HiSeq 2000. Template switching introduced a universal primer binding site; the final cDNA contained a unique molecular identifier, enabling accurate counting of TCR cDNA molecules. First-strand cDNA for TCR alpha and beta chains was synthesized from specific primers in the conserved constant-segment region. To control for contamination, every cDNA library was double barcoded, receiving both a SMART-Mk sample barcode and Illumina barcodes. Two successive PCR steps introduced TruSeq adapter sequences along with Illumina sample barcodes. Sequencing of the TCR alpha and beta cDNA libraries was done on the Illumina HiSeq platform using custom primers. The source study handled its data this way. Unique molecular identifiers were extracted from raw reads with MiGEC, and CDR3 positions were determined with MiXCR. For each individual, recombination models were inferred using an EM algorithm with the repgenHMM and IGoR tools. Shared clonotype analysis was performed with the tcR package in R, normalizing sharing by the product of cloneset sizes. Out-of-frame nonproductive sequences were analyzed to study raw recombination free of thymic and clonal selection effects. The public reads were reprocessed in TCRdb via fastp at Q25 and MiXCR, keeping in-frame beta chains. Each record represents a unique CDR3 protein, reported with the most common genes and DNA among its rows. It is TCRdb's table, rather than the study itself, that gives the V and J calls and clone size. The table for this sample lists roughly 470,000 distinct CDR3 sequences; 14% of them were counted only once. About 0.97% of the sample lies in the top ten.

These data were also reused for a study on yellow fever vaccine responses in identical twins. From the second report: According to the authors, the vaccine-induced T cell response in identical twins seemed to be partly convergent and partly specific to each individual. The study precisely tracked vaccine-responding T cell clones in identical twins.

This chain joins TRBV2 to TRBJ1-5; the D gene is not confidently resolved. The receptor comes from a woman aged 18 to 35 in good health. The sample comprised CD4+ T cells sorted from blood. The encoded CDR3 is CASSGGNQPQHF. Read as DNA, the sequence is TGTGCCAGCAGTGGAGGCAATCAGCCCCAGCATTTT. With the portions outside the CDR3 filled from the reference TRBV2 and TRBJ1-5 genes, the complete variable region becomes EPEVTQTPSHQVTQMGQEVILRCVPISNHLYFYWYRQILGQKVEFLVSFYNNEISEKSEIFDDQFSVERPDGSNFTLKIRSTKLEDSAMYFCASSGGNQPQHFGDGTRLSIL.